This T cell receptor beta chain was sequenced in a study of beta chain features in type 1 diabetes. General study results and limits: Diminished insertions and augmented deletions at VDJ junctions characterized type 1 diabetes patients. Moderately but significantly shorter TCRB CDR3s were found in Type 1 diabetes patients in all four CD4+ subsets. PCR, the amplification step, might favor shorter templates, equally in patients and controls.

The V gene end was trimmed by 7 bases and the J gene end by 1 base; junction bases not matched to a gene: 6. The germline V gene encodes CDR1 MNHNS and CDR2 SASEGT. This CDR3 has 15 residues. This clone was counted between two and nine times. As yet, its antigen is unknown. The entirety of the isolated RNA underwent reverse transcription, so expressed TCRB transcripts were sequenced. The table came from immunoSEQ multiplex PCR; TCRdb's copy has only in-frame clones and leaves some out. In the table there are hundreds of thousands of clones, 30% of which are singletons. The TCR comes from a man younger than 30 in good health. Sequences were obtained from naive CD4+ T cells from blood. The rearrangement links TRBV6-1 to TRBJ1-5; 8 bases agree with TRBD1. The CDR3 coding sequence is TGTGCCAGCACTATAGACAGGGGCAGCAATCAGCCCCAGCATTTT. It yields the protein CASTIDRGSNQPQHF.